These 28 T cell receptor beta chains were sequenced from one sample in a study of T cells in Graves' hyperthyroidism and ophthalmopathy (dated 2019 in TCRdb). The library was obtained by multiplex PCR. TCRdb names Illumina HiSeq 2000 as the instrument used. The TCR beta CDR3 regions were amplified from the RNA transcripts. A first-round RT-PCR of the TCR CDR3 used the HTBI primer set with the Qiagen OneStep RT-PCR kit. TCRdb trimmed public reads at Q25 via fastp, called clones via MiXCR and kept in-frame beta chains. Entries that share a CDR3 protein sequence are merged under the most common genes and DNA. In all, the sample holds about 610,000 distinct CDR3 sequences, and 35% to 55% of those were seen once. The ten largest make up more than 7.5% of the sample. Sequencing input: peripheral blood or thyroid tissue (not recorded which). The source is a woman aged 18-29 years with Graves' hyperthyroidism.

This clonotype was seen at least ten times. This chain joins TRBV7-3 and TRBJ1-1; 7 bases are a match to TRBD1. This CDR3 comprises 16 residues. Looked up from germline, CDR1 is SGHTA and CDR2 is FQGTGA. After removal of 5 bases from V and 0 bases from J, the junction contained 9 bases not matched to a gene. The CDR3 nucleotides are TGTGCCAGCAGCCCGCGGGACAGAGGGATGAACACTGAAGCTTTCTTT. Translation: CASSPRDRGMNTEAFF.

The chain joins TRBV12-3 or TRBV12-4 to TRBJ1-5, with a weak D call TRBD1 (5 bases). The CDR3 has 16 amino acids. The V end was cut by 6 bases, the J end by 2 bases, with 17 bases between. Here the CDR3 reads CASRTREGAGNQPQHF. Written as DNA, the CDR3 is TGTGCCAGCAGAACCAGGGAAGGGGCTGGCAATCAGCCCCAGCATTTT.

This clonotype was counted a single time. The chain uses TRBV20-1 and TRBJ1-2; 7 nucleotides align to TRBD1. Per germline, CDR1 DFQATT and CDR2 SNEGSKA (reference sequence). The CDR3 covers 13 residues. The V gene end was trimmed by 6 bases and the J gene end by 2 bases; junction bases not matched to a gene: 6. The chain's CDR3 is CSAEVTGNYGYTF. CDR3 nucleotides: TGCAGTGCCGAGGTGACAGGGAACTATGGCTACACCTTC.

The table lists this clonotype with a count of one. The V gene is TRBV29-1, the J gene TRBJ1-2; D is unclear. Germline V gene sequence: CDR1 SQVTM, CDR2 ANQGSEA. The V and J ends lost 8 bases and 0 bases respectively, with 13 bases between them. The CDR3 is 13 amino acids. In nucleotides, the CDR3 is TGCAGCCCCCCCGGACGGCCTAACTATGGCTACACCTTC. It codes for CSPPGRPNYGYTF.

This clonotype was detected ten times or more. As DNA, the CDR3 is TGTGCCAGCAGCTTGATGGCTTCCTCCTACGAGCAGTACTTC. Protein product: CASSLMASSYEQYF. This sequence joins TRBV5-8 and TRBJ2-7; no firm D call. CDR1 and CDR2 from the germline V gene are SGHTS and YDEGEE. V gave up 1 base and J gave up 0 bases, with 8 bases separating them. The CDR3 is 14 residues long.

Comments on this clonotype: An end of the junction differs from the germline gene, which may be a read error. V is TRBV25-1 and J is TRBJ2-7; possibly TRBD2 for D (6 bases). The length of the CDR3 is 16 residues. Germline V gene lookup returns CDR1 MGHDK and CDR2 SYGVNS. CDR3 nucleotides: TGTGCCAGCTCACCACTGACCGGTAGCGGACGCTACGGGCAGTACTTC. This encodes CASSPLTGSGRYGQYF.

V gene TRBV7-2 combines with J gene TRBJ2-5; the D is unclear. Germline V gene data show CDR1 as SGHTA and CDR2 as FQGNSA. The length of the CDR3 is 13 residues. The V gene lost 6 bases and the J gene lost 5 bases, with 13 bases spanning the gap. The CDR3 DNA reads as TGTGCCAGCAGTGAAGGCAGGAAGGAGACCCAGTACTTC. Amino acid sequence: CASSEGRKETQYF.

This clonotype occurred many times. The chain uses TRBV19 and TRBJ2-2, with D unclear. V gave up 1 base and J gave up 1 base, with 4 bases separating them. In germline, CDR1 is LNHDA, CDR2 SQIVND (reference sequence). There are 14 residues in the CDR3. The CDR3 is CASSIVKNTGELFF. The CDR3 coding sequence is TGTGCCAGTAGTATAGTCAAGAACACCGGGGAGCTGTTTTTT.

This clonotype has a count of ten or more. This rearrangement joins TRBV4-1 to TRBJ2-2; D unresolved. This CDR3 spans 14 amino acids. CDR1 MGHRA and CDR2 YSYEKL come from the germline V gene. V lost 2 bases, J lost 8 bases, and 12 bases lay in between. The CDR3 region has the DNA TGCGCCAGCAGCCAACCAGGCGTAAGAGGGGAGCTGTTTTTT. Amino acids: CASSQPGVRGELFF.

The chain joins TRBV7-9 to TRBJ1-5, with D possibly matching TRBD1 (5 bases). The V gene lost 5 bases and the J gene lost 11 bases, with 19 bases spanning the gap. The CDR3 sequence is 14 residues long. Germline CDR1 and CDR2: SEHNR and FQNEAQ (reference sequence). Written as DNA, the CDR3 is TGTGCCAGCAGCGGAGGGACTAGCGGGAGGGCCCAGCATTTT. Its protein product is CASSGGTSGRAQHF.

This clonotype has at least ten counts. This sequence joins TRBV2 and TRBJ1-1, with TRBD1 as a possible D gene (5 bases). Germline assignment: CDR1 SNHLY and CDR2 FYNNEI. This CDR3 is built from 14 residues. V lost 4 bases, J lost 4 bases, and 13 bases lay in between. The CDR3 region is CASSGTWGTTEAFF. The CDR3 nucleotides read TGTGCCAGCAGTGGGACATGGGGTACCACTGAAGCTTTCTTT.

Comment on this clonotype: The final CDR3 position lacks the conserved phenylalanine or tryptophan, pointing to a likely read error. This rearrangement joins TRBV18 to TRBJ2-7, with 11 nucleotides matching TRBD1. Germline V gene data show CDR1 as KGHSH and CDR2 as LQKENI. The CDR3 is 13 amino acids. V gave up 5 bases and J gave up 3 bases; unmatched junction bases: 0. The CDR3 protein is CASSGTGGYEQYI. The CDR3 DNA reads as TGTGCCAGCTCAGGGACAGGGGGCTACGAGCAGTACATC.

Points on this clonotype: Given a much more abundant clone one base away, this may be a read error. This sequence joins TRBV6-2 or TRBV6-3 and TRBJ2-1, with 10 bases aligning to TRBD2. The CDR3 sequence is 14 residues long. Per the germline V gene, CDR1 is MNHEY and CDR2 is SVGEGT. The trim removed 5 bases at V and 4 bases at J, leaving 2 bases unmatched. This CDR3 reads CASSRSGRYNEQFF. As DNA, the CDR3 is TGTGCCAGCAGTCGTAGCGGGAGGTACAATGAGCAGTTCTTC.

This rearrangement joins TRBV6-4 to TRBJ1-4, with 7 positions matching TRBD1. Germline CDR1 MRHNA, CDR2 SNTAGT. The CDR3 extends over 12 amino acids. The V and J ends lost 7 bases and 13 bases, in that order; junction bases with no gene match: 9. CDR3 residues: CASNAGGGRLFF. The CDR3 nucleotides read TGTGCCAGCAACGCAGGGGGGGGTCGACTGTTTTTT.

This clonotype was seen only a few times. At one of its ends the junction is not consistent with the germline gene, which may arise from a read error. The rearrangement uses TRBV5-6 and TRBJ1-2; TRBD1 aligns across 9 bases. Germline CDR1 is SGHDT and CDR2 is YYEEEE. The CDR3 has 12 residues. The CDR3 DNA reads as TGTGCCAGCAGCCGCTCGGACAGGGGAGGGGAGTTC. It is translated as CASSRSDRGGEF.

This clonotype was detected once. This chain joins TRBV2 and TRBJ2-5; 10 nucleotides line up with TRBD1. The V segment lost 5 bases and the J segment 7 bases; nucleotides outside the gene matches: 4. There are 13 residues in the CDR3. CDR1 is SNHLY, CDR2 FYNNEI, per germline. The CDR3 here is CASSTRTGGTQYF. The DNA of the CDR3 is TGTGCCAGCAGTACTAGGACAGGGGGGACCCAGTACTTC.

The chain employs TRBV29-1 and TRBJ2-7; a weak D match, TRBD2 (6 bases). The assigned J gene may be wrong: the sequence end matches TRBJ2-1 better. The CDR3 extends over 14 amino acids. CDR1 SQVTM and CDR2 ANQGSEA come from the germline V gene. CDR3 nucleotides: TGCAGCGTTGAAGATGGAGGGAGCTACAATGAGCAGTTCTTC. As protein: CSVEDGGSYNEQFF.

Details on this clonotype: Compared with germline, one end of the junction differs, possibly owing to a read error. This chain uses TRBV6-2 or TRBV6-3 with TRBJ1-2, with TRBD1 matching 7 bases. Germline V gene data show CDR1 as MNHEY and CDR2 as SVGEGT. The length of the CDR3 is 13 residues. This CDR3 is CAGRGDGPYGYTF. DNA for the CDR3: TGTGCCGGCAGGGGGGACGGCCCATATGGCTACACCTTC.

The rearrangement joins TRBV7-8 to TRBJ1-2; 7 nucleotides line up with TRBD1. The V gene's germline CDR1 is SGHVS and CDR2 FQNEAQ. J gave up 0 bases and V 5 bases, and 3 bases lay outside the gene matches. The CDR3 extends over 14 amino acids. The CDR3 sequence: CASSTDRTNYGYTF. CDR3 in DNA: TGTGCCAGCAGCACGGACAGGACTAACTATGGCTACACCTTC. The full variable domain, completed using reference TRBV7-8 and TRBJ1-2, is GAGVSQSPRYKVAKRGQDVALRCDPISGHVSLFWYQQALGQGPEFLTYFQNEAQLDKSGLPSDRFFAERPEGSVSTLKIQRTQQEDSAVYLCASSTDRTNYGYTFGSGTRLTVV.

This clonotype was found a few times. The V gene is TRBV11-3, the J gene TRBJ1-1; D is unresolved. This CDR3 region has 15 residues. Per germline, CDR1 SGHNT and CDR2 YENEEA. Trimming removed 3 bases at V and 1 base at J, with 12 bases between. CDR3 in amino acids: CASSFFPASNTEAFF. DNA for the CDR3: TGTGCCAGCAGCTTTTTCCCGGCATCGAACACTGAAGCTTTCTTT.

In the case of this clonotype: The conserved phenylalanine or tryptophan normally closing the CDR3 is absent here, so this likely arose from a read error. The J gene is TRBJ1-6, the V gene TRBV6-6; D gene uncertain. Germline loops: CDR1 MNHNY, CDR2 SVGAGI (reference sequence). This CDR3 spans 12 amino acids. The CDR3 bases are TGTGCCAGCAGCTACTCCGGTTCACCCCTCCACCTT. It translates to CASSYSGSPLHL.

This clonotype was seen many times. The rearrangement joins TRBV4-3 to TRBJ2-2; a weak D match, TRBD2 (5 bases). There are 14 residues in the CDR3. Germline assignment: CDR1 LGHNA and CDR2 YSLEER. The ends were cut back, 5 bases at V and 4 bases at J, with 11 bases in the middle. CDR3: CASSVEGVTGELFF. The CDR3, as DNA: TGCGCCAGCAGCGTCGAGGGAGTCACCGGGGAGCTGTTTTTT.

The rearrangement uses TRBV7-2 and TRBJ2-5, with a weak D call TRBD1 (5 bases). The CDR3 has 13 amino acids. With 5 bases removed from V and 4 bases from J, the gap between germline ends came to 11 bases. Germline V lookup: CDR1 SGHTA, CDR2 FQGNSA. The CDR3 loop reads CASSPGPPETQYF. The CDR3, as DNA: TGTGCCAGCAGCCCAGGGCCCCCAGAGACCCAGTACTTC. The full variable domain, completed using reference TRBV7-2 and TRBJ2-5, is GAGVSQSPSNKVTEKGKDVELRCDPISGHTALYWYRQSLGQGLEFLIYFQGNSAPDKSGLPSDRFSAERTGGSVSTLTIQRTQQEDSAVYLCASSPGPPETQYFGPGTRLLVL.

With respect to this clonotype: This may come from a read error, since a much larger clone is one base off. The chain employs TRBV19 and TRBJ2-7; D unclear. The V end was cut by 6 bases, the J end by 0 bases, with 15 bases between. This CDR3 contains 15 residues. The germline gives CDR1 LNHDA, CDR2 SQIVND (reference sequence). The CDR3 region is CASRIRTDTSYEQYF. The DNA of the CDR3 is TGTGCCAGTAGAATCAGGACGGATACCTCCTACGAGCAGTACTTC.

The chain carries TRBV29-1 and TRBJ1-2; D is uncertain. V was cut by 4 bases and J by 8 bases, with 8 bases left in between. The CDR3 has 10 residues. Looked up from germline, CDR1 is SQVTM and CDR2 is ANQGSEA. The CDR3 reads CSVAYGGYTF. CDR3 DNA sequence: TGCAGCGTTGCGTATGGGGGCTACACCTTC.

DNA of the CDR3: TGTGCCATCAGTGAGTCCGGGACAGGGATCAACTATGGCTACACCTTC. It is translated as CAISESGTGINYGYTF. The gene calls are TRBV10-3 and TRBJ1-2, with 9 bases fitting TRBD1. The CDR3 is 16 residues long. Losses at the gene ends were 0 bases for V and 2 bases for J; bases not matched to a gene: 4. The germline V gene encodes CDR1 ENHRY and CDR2 SYGVKD.

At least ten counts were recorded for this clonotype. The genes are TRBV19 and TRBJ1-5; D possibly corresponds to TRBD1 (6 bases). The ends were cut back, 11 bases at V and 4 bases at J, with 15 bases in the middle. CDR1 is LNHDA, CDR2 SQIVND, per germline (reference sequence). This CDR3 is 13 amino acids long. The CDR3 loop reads CAGSRQVNQPQHF. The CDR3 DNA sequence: TGTGCCGGCTCCAGACAGGTTAATCAGCCCCAGCATTTT.

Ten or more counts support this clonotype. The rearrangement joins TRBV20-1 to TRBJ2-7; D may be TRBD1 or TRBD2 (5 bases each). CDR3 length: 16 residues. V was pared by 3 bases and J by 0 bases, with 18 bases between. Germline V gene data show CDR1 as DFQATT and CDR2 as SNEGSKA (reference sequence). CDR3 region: CSASGGDSRNSYEQYF. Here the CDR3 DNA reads TGCAGTGCTAGTGGGGGTGATTCCAGGAACTCCTACGAGCAGTACTTC.